This TCR beta chain originates from a study of cytomegalovirus exposure and HLA in healthy donors. Turning to the study itself: Assignment to the Caucasian-associated ancestry cluster applied to approximately 79% of the roughly 400 genotyped donors. Study results and limitations: Most of the TCR beta V segments (in an earlier analysis) were productive either about 90% or about 30% of the time. The study assumed roughly uniform donor sequencing depth for presence/absence analyses. What TCR beta sequences reportedly achieved was accurate prediction of HLA-A and HLA-B alleles in most subjects.

The CDR3 sequence is 12 residues long. The V end was cut by 0 bases, the J end by 10 bases, with 8 bases between. From germline, CDR1 is SGHDT and CDR2 YYEEEE. Remarks on this clone: Its cognate antigen is unknown.

The PCR was carried out with 60 Vbeta primers and 13 Jbeta primers. The data were produced by immunoSEQ multiplex PCR, yet TCRdb's version contains in-frame clones alone and is incomplete. The repertoire has approximately 140,000 clones, roughly 77% of them found once; the top ten carry approximately 2%. This chain links TRBV5-6 with TRBJ2-1; weak D call: TRBD2 (5 bases). The sample comprised PBMCs. The sequence derives from a man aged 30 to 39 in good health and CMV-seronegative. CDR3 bases: TGTGCCAGCAGCTTGGCCGGGGAAGAGCAGTTCTTC. Its translation: CASSLAGEEQFF.